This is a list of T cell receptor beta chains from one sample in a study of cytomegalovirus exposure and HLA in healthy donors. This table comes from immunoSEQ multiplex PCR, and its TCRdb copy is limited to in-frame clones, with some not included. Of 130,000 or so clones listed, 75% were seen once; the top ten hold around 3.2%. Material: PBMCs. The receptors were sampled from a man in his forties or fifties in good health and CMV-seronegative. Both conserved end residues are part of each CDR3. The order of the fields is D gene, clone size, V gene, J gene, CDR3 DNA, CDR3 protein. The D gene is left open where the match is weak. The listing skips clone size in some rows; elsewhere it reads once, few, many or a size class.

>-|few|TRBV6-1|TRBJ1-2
TGTGCCAGCCGCCTGGGGCCCTATGGCTACACCTTC
CASRLGPYGYTF
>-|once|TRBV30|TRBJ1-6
TGTGCCTGGGACAGTTCGGACGGCTCCTATAATTCACCCCTCCACTTT
CAWDSSDGSYNSPLHF
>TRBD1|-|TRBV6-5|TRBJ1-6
TGTGCCAGCAGTTACGACAGGGGTTCACCCCTCCACTTT
CASSYDRGSPLHF
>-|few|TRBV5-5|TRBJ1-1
TGTGCCAGCAGCTCGGAGGGAGGGGGGGCGCTCACTGAAGCTTTCTTT
CASSSEGGGALTEAFF
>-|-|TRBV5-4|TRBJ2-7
TGTGCCAGCAGGGCGGCCCGCGGAACGACCTACGAGCAGTACTTC
CASRAARGTTYEQYF
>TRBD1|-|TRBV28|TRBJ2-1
TGTGCCAGCAGTTCGGGACAGGGGAGTGAGCAGTTCTTC
CASSSGQGSEQFF
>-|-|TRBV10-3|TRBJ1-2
TGTGCCATCAGGGGGGAGGCCAACTATGGCTACACCTTC
CAIRGEANYGYTF
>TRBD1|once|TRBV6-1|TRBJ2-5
TGTGCCAGCAGGGGGACAGCGGACCTGACCCAGTACTTC
CASRGTADLTQYF
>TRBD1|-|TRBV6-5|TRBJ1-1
TGTGCCAGCAGTTCCCTCTCACAGACAGGGCGGGCTTTCTTT
CASSSLSQTGRAFF
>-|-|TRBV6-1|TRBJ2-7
TGTGCCAGCAGCCCGAGAGGGGAGGCGTACGAGCAGTACTTC
CASSPRGEAYEQYF
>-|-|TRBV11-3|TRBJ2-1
TGTGCCAGCAGCTTAGGTGCGGGCCAATCCAATGAGCAGTTCTTC
CASSLGAGQSNEQFF
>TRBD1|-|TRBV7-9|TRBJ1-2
TGTGCCAGCAGCCCAGGGGGCGCGGACTATGGCTACACCTTC
CASSPGGADYGYTF
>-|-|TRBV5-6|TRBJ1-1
TGTGCCAGCAGCTTGGGCGGGAACACTGAAGCTTTCTTT
CASSLGGNTEAFF
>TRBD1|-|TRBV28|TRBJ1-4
TGTGCCAGCAGTTTGACAGGGGGCGGTGAAAAACTGTTTTTT
CASSLTGGGEKLFF
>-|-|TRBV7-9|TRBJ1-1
TGTGCCAGCAGCTGGGGGGTTGAGGGAGCTTTCTTT
CASSWGVEGAFF
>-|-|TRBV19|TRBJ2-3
TGTGCCAGTAGTAAAGTTTGGGGGGGGGCAAGCACAGATACGCAGTATTTT
CASSKVWGGASTDTQYF
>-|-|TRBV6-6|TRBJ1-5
TGTGCCAGCAGTCCATGGACGGGGAATCAGCCCCAGCATTTT
CASSPWTGNQPQHF
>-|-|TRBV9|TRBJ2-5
TGTGCCAGCAGCGTAGGGGCTTCCCAAGAGACCCAGTACTTC
CASSVGASQETQYF
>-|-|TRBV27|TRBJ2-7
TGTGCCAGCAGTTTGTCCCCGGACAATCCCTACGAGCAGTACTTC
CASSLSPDNPYEQYF
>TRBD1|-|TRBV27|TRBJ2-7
TGTGCCAGCAGTTTGATGGACAGGCCCTCCTACGAGCAGTACTTC
CASSLMDRPSYEQYF
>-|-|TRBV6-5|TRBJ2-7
TGTGCCAGCAGTTACTCGGAAGGGGTGGAGCAGTACTTC
CASSYSEGVEQYF
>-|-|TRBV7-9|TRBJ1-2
TGTTCCAGCAGCTTAGCGGGTAAAGGGGGTAGCTATGGCTACACCTTC
CSSSLAGKGGSYGYTF
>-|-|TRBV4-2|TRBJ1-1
TGTGCCAGCAGCCAAGACCCAGGGTATACTGAAGCTTTCTTT
CASSQDPGYTEAFF
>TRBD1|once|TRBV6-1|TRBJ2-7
TGTGCCAGCAGTTCAAGAGACAGGGGAATCTACGAGCAGTACTTC
CASSSRDRGIYEQYF
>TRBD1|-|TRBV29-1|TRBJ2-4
TGCAGCGCCCTCAGGGGGAAAAACATTCAGTACTTC
CSALRGKNIQYF
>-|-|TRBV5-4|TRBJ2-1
TGTGCCAGCAGCCCCCGAGAGGGTCTGGCCCCGGAGCAGTTCTTC
CASSPREGLAPEQFF
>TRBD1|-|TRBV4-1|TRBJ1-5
TGCGCCAGCAGCCAAGCAGGGACAGGGGATCAGCCCCAGCATTTT
CASSQAGTGDQPQHF
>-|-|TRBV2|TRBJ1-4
TGTGCCAGCAGGTCCTGGGGGGGGATGGAAAAACTGTTTTTT
CASRSWGGMEKLFF
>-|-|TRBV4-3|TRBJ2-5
TGCGCCAGCAGCCAAGATTACGCGTTGGAGACCCAGTACTTC
CASSQDYALETQYF
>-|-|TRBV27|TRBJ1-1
TGTGCCAGCAGTCGCCCTCAGGGGACTGAAGCTTTCTTT
CASSRPQGTEAFF
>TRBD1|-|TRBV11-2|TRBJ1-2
TGTGCCAGCAGCTTAGAGGGGACAGGCTCCGGGGTCCGGGGCTACACCTTC
CASSLEGTGSGVRGYTF
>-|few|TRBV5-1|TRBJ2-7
TGCGCCAGCAGCTTGGAACCGGGAAGGGACGAGCAGTACTTC
CASSLEPGRDEQYF
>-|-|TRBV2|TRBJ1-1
TGTGCCAGCAGTGAAGCGCCGGACACTGAAGCTTTCTTT
CASSEAPDTEAFF
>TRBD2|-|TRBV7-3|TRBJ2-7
TGTGCCAGCAGCTTATCTAGCGGGACGCTCTCCTACGAGCAGTACTTC
CASSLSSGTLSYEQYF
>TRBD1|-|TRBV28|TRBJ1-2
TGTGCCAGTGGGGACAGGGAGTACTATGGCTACACCTTC
CASGDREYYGYTF
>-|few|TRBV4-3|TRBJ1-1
TGCGCCAGCAGCCATGGGGCCTTGAACACTGAAGCTTTCTTT
CASSHGALNTEAFF
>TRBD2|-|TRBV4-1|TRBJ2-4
TGCGCCAGCAGCCAAGTCCTAGCGGTAGTAGCCAAAAACATTCAGTACTTC
CASSQVLAVVAKNIQYF
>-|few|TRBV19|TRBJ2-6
TGTGCCAGTAGAGACGCCAGGGTGCTTACTGGGGCCAACGTCCTGACTTTC
CASRDARVLTGANVLTF